These T cell receptor beta chains were read from a single sample in a study of response to subunit inactivated influenza vaccine. TCRdb reanalysed the RT-PCR reads using MiXCR and keeps one entry per CDR3 protein. The data contain 710,000 or so distinct CDR3 sequences, more than 15% of them singletons. The sequenced sample was PBMCs from blood, obtained 12 days after vaccination. The source of these receptors is a man in his fifties or sixties who received an inactivated influenza vaccine. CDR3s leave out the opening cysteine and the closing phenylalanine or tryptophan. Fields, in order: V gene, J gene, D gene, CDR3 protein. A D gene is named only where the DNA matches it firmly.

V gene: TRBV5-5
J gene: TRBJ2-2
D gene: -
CDR3 protein: ASSLKGGMNTGELF

V gene: TRBV5-5
J gene: TRBJ1-5
D gene: -
CDR3 protein: ASSWDGYSNQPQH

V gene: TRBV6-2/TRBV6-3
J gene: TRBJ2-1
D gene: -
CDR3 protein: ASSTRLGVGEQF

V gene: TRBV5-1
J gene: TRBJ2-1
D gene: -
CDR3 protein: ASSLADSSVGQF

V gene: TRBV20-1
J gene: TRBJ2-7
D gene: TRBD1
CDR3 protein: SADTGAAYEQY

V gene: TRBV9
J gene: TRBJ1-1
D gene: TRBD1
CDR3 protein: ASSVGGTVNTEAF

V gene: TRBV4-3
J gene: TRBJ2-5
D gene: -
CDR3 protein: ASSQGQQGQETQY

V gene: TRBV11-1
J gene: TRBJ2-1
D gene: TRBD2
CDR3 protein: ASSLGSVTSGSSYNEQF

V gene: TRBV20-1
J gene: TRBJ1-5
D gene: TRBD1
CDR3 protein: SAGQGINQPQH

V gene: TRBV7-2
J gene: TRBJ1-4
D gene: -
CDR3 protein: ASSLQGRSEKLF

V gene: TRBV9
J gene: TRBJ1-5
D gene: -
CDR3 protein: ASSVAPTGRQPQH

V gene: TRBV7-9
J gene: TRBJ2-2
D gene: -
CDR3 protein: ASSLGADTGELF

V gene: TRBV5-5
J gene: TRBJ2-3
D gene: TRBD2
CDR3 protein: ASSPRGAGTDTQY

V gene: TRBV7-2
J gene: TRBJ2-4
D gene: -
CDR3 protein: ASSSLESKNIQY

V gene: TRBV7-2
J gene: TRBJ1-4
D gene: -
CDR3 protein: ASSLAQGLTNEKLF

V gene: TRBV2
J gene: TRBJ2-7
D gene: TRBD1
CDR3 protein: ASSETPGQVYEQY

V gene: TRBV5-1
J gene: TRBJ2-7
D gene: TRBD1
CDR3 protein: ASSNGQGVNYEQY

V gene: TRBV12-3/TRBV12-4
J gene: TRBJ1-1
D gene: -
CDR3 protein: ASSPPQGGQAF

V gene: TRBV15
J gene: TRBJ2-5
D gene: TRBD2
CDR3 protein: ATSRAAGEQETQY

V gene: TRBV3-1
J gene: TRBJ2-5
D gene: TRBD1
CDR3 protein: ASSRLGTVQETQY

V gene: TRBV15
J gene: TRBJ1-5
D gene: -
CDR3 protein: ATSSDKKSNQPQH

V gene: TRBV3-1
J gene: TRBJ2-5
D gene: -
CDR3 protein: ASTYRAEEETQY

V gene: TRBV5-1
J gene: TRBJ2-5
D gene: -
CDR3 protein: ASSQGGSAQY

V gene: TRBV5-1
J gene: TRBJ2-7
D gene: -
CDR3 protein: ASSLANFAGPQYEQY

V gene: TRBV7-2
J gene: TRBJ2-1
D gene: -
CDR3 protein: ASSSQNEQF

V gene: TRBV6-5
J gene: TRBJ2-1
D gene: -
CDR3 protein: ASSYGVSSSYNEQF

V gene: TRBV7-2
J gene: TRBJ2-1
D gene: -
CDR3 protein: ASSFGLVNEQF

V gene: TRBV24-1
J gene: TRBJ1-1
D gene: -
CDR3 protein: ATAQEPNTEAF

V gene: TRBV29-1
J gene: TRBJ2-7
D gene: -
CDR3 protein: SSLGGPNSYEQY

V gene: TRBV12-3/TRBV12-4
J gene: TRBJ2-1
D gene: TRBD2
CDR3 protein: ASSLGLRASGSSSYNEQF

V gene: TRBV6-1
J gene: TRBJ2-7
D gene: -
CDR3 protein: ASSPVPLEYEQY

V gene: TRBV12-3/TRBV12-4
J gene: TRBJ1-4
D gene: TRBD1
CDR3 protein: ASSLNRGEKLF

V gene: TRBV11-2
J gene: TRBJ2-1
D gene: TRBD2
CDR3 protein: ASKLAGYNEQF

V gene: TRBV7-6
J gene: TRBJ1-1
D gene: -
CDR3 protein: ASSRGGLGEAF

V gene: TRBV6-5
J gene: TRBJ2-7
D gene: -
CDR3 protein: ASTSFGGEQY

V gene: TRBV11-2
J gene: TRBJ2-7
D gene: TRBD2
CDR3 protein: ASKLAGDYEQY

V gene: TRBV5-1
J gene: TRBJ2-3
D gene: -
CDR3 protein: ASSFGGGLTDTQY

V gene: TRBV28
J gene: TRBJ2-1
D gene: TRBD2
CDR3 protein: ASSFFGEGNEQF

V gene: TRBV7-2
J gene: TRBJ2-3
D gene: -
CDR3 protein: ASSTLGGQLTDTQY

V gene: TRBV15
J gene: TRBJ2-1
D gene: TRBD2
CDR3 protein: ATSRASGYNEQF

V gene: TRBV27
J gene: TRBJ2-5
D gene: TRBD2
CDR3 protein: ASSPRGGASYSYQETQY

V gene: TRBV29-1
J gene: TRBJ1-2
D gene: TRBD1
CDR3 protein: SVKQDRASYGYT

V gene: TRBV5-1
J gene: TRBJ2-7
D gene: TRBD1
CDR3 protein: ASSLGQAQYEQY

V gene: TRBV9
J gene: TRBJ2-2
D gene: TRBD2
CDR3 protein: ASSAGTSGYTGELF

V gene: TRBV12-3/TRBV12-4
J gene: TRBJ2-5
D gene: TRBD1
CDR3 protein: ASSQDRAQETQY

V gene: TRBV28
J gene: TRBJ2-1
D gene: -
CDR3 protein: ASSLSRSYNEQF

V gene: TRBV9
J gene: TRBJ2-2
D gene: -
CDR3 protein: ASSNRGTGELF

V gene: TRBV3-1
J gene: TRBJ1-1
D gene: TRBD1
CDR3 protein: ASSQADRKNTEAF

V gene: TRBV5-1
J gene: TRBJ2-6
D gene: -
CDR3 protein: ASSLNAGANVLT

V gene: TRBV5-6
J gene: TRBJ1-5
D gene: TRBD1
CDR3 protein: ASSFLGQGAGQPQH

V gene: TRBV29-1
J gene: TRBJ2-2
D gene: -
CDR3 protein: SVDGGGTGTLGELF

V gene: TRBV2
J gene: TRBJ2-3
D gene: TRBD2
CDR3 protein: ASRQQAGASTDTQY

V gene: TRBV12-3/TRBV12-4
J gene: TRBJ2-3
D gene: -
CDR3 protein: ASRLDGTDTQY

V gene: TRBV7-2
J gene: TRBJ2-3
D gene: TRBD2
CDR3 protein: ASSLRGGQADTQY

V gene: TRBV27
J gene: TRBJ2-7
D gene: -
CDR3 protein: ASSISGLSSYEQY

V gene: TRBV24-1
J gene: TRBJ2-1
D gene: -
CDR3 protein: ATSDSLGTGSYNEQF

V gene: TRBV25-1
J gene: TRBJ2-6
D gene: -
CDR3 protein: ASSEPGSLGANVLT

V gene: TRBV12-3/TRBV12-4
J gene: TRBJ2-3
D gene: TRBD2
CDR3 protein: ASSFGLAGSSTDTQY

V gene: TRBV28
J gene: TRBJ2-7
D gene: -
CDR3 protein: ASSGNRGLSSYEQY